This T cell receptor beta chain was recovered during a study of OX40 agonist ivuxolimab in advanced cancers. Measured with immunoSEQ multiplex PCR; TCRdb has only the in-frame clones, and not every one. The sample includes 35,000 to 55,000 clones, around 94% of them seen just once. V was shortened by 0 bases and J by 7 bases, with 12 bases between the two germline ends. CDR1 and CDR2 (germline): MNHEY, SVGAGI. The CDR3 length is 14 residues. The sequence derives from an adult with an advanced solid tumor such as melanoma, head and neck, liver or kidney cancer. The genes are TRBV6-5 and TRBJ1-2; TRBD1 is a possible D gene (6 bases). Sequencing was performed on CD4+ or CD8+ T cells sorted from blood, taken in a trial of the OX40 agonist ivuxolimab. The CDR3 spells CASSYSRGARGYTF. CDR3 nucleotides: TGTGCCAGCAGTTACTCGAGGGGGGCTCGTGGCTACACCTTC.